This T cell receptor beta chain is from a study of CD8 T cells in ankylosing spondylitis. The V gene end was trimmed by 6 bases and the J gene end by 5 bases; junction bases not matched to a gene: 4. This CDR3 has 14 residues. CDR1 MNHEY and CDR2 SVGEGT come from the germline V gene. Whole-study results and caveats: One TCR beta motif, made up of several highly homologous variants, appeared characteristic of ankylosing spondylitis blood. A CD8+ phenotype characterized the disease-linked clones, which were relatively rare in peripheral blood. Researchers reportedly found disease-linked clones significantly enriched in matched ankylosing spondylitis synovial fluid. Certain motif variants had earlier been reported in reactive arthritis synovial fluid and blood.

With regard to this clonotype: Its antigen remains unidentified.

5'-RACE, quantitative and with molecular barcodes, yielded the TCR beta libraries. TCRdb re-analysed the 5' RACE reads in MiXCR, keeping a single row per CDR3 protein. The top ten clones hold roughly 15% of a sample with about 340,000 distinct CDR3 sequences, less than 10% of them seen once. The sequence was obtained from a male donor with ankylosing spondylitis. The chain uses TRBV6-2 or TRBV6-3 and TRBJ2-3; 11 positions agree with TRBD2. Source material: blood, either unsorted or a sorted T cell fraction (not recorded which). CDR3 nucleotides: TGTGCCAGCAGCCGACTAGCGGGATTAGATACGCAGTATTTT. Translation: CASSRLAGLDTQYF.